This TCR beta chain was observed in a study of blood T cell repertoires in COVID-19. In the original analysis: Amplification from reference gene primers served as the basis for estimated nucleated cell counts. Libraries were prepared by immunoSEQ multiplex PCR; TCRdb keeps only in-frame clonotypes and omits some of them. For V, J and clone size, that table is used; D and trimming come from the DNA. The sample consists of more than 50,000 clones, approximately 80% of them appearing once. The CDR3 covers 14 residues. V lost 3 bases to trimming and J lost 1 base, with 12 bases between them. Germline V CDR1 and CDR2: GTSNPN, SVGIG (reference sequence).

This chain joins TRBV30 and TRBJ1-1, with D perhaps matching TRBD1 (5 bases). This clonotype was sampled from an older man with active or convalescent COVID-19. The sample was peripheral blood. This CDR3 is CAWSQDIPNTEAFF. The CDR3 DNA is TGTGCCTGGAGCCAGGACATACCGAACACTGAAGCTTTCTTT.